One sample yielded the 14 T cell receptor beta chains listed below, sequenced in a study of T cell clonality in common variable immunodeficiency. The repertoire was sequenced with immunoSEQ multiplex PCR; TCRdb's copy has only in-frame clones and lacks some. Found here are roughly 79,000 clones, no singletons; the ten largest cover around 0.8%. Material: peripheral blood mononuclear cells. Receptors originate from a person aged 18 to 75 in good health.

This clone has ten or more counts. The read stops 3 residues short of the end of the CDR3; the missing end is completed from the germline J gene. The chain is built from TRBV19 and TRBJ2-3, with TRBD1 identical over 7 bases. The CDR3 is made up of 14 amino acids. V lost 3 bases to trimming and J lost 2 bases; unmatched junction nucleotides: 2. The germline V gene has CDR1 LNHDA and CDR2 SQIVND (reference sequence). The CDR3 here is CASSMGQFTDTQYF. CDR3 DNA (partial): TGTGCCAGTAGTATGGGACAGTTCACAGATACG. Combining the CDR3 with reference TRBV19 and TRBJ2-3 gives the whole variable domain DGGITQSPKYLFRKEGQNVTLSCEQNLNHDAMYWYRQDPGQGLRLIYYSQIVNDFQKGDIAEGYSVSREKKESFPLTVTSAQKNPTAFYLCASSMGQFTDTQYFGPGTRLTVL.

The sample holds many counts of this clone. The observed sequence ends 3 residues before the CDR3 terminus, with the missing tail filled in from the germline J gene. This chain links TRBV18 with TRBJ1-2; no definite D call. Trimming shortened V by 0 bases and J by 3 bases, and 8 bases separated the two germline ends. The CDR3 loop spans 14 amino acids. Germline CDR1 KGHSH, CDR2 LQKENI. The DNA read from the CDR3 is TGTGCCAGCTCACCACCCGAGCTCGACTATGGC. It specifies CASSPPELDYG. The entire CDR3 protein is CASSPPELDYGYTF.

There are many counts of this clone. The read halts 3 residues ahead of the CDR3 end, with the missing end drawn from the germline J gene. The chain carries TRBV12-5 and TRBJ2-2; 11 nucleotides match TRBD1. Germline CDR1 reads LGHNT; CDR2 reads FRNRAP. CDR3 length: 17 amino acids. V lost 6 bases to trimming and J lost 5 bases; unmatched junction nucleotides: 11. The CDR3 bases that were read are TGTGCTAGTGGGCGAAACCCGGGACAGGGGGGAACCGGGGAG. This gives the protein CASGRNPGQGGTGE. The whole CDR3 protein is CASGRNPGQGGTGELFF.

This clone appeared many times. Read coverage stops 3 residues before the CDR3 terminus; the germline J gene supplies the remainder. The V gene is TRBV20-1, the J gene TRBJ2-3; 7 bases fit TRBD2. The CDR3 runs 16 residues. The germline V gene encodes CDR1 DFQATT and CDR2 SNEGSKA (reference sequence). CDR3 DNA, as far as it was read: TGCAGGGGGGTGACCGGTCTAGCGGTTAGCACAGATACG. Translated: CRGVTGLAVSTDT. The CDR3 in full is CRGVTGLAVSTDTQYF.

This clone was picked up many times. The sequenced fragment ends 3 residues before the CDR3 boundary, so the rest is inferred from the germline J gene. This chain joins TRBV7-9 and TRBJ2-5; maybe TRBD1 (6 bases). Trimming took off 4 bases at V and 2 bases at J, with 11 bases between the two ends. In germline, CDR1 is SEHNR, CDR2 FQNEAQ (reference sequence). CDR3 size: 14 residues. The CDR3 bases that were read are TGTGCCAGCAGCTCTACAGGGTTTCAAGAGACC. Its translation: CASSSTGFQET. The full CDR3 sequence reads CASSSTGFQETQYF.

The table lists this clone with many counts. The read ends 3 residues before the CDR3 terminus; that terminus is restored from the germline J gene. The rearrangement joins TRBV30 to TRBJ1-4; no definite D call. The germline V and J ends were trimmed by 0 bases and 6 bases, with 8 bases remaining between them. The CDR3 totals 13 residues. CDR1 GTSNPN and CDR2 SVGIG come from the germline V gene (reference sequence). The CDR3 bases that were read are TGTGCCTGGAGTGTGGCCATCGATGAAAAA. As protein: CAWSVAIDEK. The full CDR3 is CAWSVAIDEKLFF.

This clone was counted at least ten times. The CDR3 goes on 3 residues after the read ends, and that part is filled in from the germline J gene. This rearrangement joins TRBV7-9 to TRBJ2-5, with TRBD1 identical over 9 bases. Germline V gives CDR1 SEHNR, CDR2 FQNEAQ (reference sequence). The V and J ends lost 4 bases and 1 base, in that order; junction bases with no gene match: 4. The CDR3 is made up of 15 amino acids. The CDR3 here is CASSSRDRAQETQYF. Incomplete CDR3 DNA: TGTGCCAGCAGCTCCCGGGACAGGGCCCAAGAGACC.

This clone was counted many times. The CDR3 goes on 3 residues after the read ends, and that part is filled in from the germline J gene. V and J are TRBV19 and TRBJ2-1, with D maybe TRBD1 (5 bases). Germline values: CDR1 LNHDA, CDR2 SQIVND (reference sequence). CDR3 length: 14 residues. V was clipped by 5 bases and J by 5 bases, with 13 bases between them. The sequenced CDR3 bases are TGTGCCAGTAGTTGGGCAGGGCTAAACAATGAG. As protein: CASSWAGLNNE. The entire CDR3 reads CASSWAGLNNEQFF.

This clone was seen many times. The read comes to an end 3 residues before the CDR3 does, leaving the germline J gene to fill in the end. The chain carries TRBV20-1 and TRBJ2-3, with D perhaps TRBD2 (6 bases). The CDR3 sequence is 14 residues long. V was pared by 2 bases and J by 6 bases, with 15 bases between. Per germline, CDR1 DFQATT and CDR2 SNEGSKA (reference sequence). CDR3 bases read: TGCAGTGCTAGATCGGGACTTGGAGGGGATACG. Protein sequence: CSARSGLGGDT. The full-length CDR3 reads as CSARSGLGGDTQYF.

This clone was detected ten times or more. The read halts 3 residues ahead of the CDR3 end, with the missing end drawn from the germline J gene. This rearrangement joins TRBV28 to TRBJ2-7, with no clear D. In germline, CDR1 is MDHEN, CDR2 SYDVKM. V lost 5 bases and J lost 3, with 14 bases in between. The CDR3 runs 14 residues. CDR3 sequence reads: CASSPPSVGYEQYF. The sequenced CDR3 bases are TGTGCCAGCAGTCCCCCCAGCGTAGGCTACGAG.

On this clone: The read stops 3 residues short of the end of the CDR3; the missing end is completed from the germline J gene. The chain has TRBV20-1 and TRBJ1-1; 9 positions match TRBD1. J gave up 1 base and V 5 bases, and 5 bases lay outside the gene matches. This CDR3 is 14 amino acids long. Germline loops: CDR1 DFQATT, CDR2 SNEGSKA (reference sequence). CDR3 bases read: TGCAGTGCTCCTAGGACAGGGGCGAACACTGAA. Protein product: CSAPRTGANTE. The whole CDR3 protein reads CSAPRTGANTEAFF.

Comment on this clone: The CDR3 extends 3 residues past the end of the read, so its final part is completed from the germline J gene. V gene TRBV6-2 or TRBV6-3 combines with J gene TRBJ1-1; D is unclear. The CDR3 is 12 amino acids. CDR1 and CDR2 (germline): MNHEY, SVGEGT. V shed 2 bases and J shed 3 bases, with 4 bases lying between them. CDR3 region: CASSYEDTEAFF. CDR3 DNA (partial): TGTGCCAGCAGTTACGAGGACACTGAA.

This clone was detected ten times or more. CDR3 DNA (partial): TGTGCCAGCAGTCGCCCCGGACAGAACTATGGC. It is translated as CASSRPGQNYG. The entire CDR3 reads CASSRPGQNYGYTF. This rearrangement joins TRBV6-2 or TRBV6-3 to TRBJ1-2; maybe TRBD1 (6 bases). The CDR3 end is not reached by the read, which stops 3 residues before it; the germline J gene fills it in. CDR3 length: 14 amino acids. Between the trimmed V and J ends, which lost 5 bases and 2 bases, there was a span of 12 bases. Germline V gene lookup returns CDR1 MNHEY and CDR2 SVGEGT.

There are many counts of this clone. The read stops 3 residues short of the end of the CDR3; the missing end is completed from the germline J gene. The rearrangement uses TRBV15 and TRBJ2-2; D is undetermined. Trimming took 1 base from V and 6 from J, leaving 6 bases between them. The CDR3 extends over 13 amino acids. CDR1 is LNHNV and CDR2 is YYDKDF in the germline V gene (reference sequence). Incomplete CDR3 DNA: TGTGCCACCAGCAGAGTTCTAGCCGGGGAG. Protein product: CATSRVLAGE. The full CDR3 sequence reads CATSRVLAGELFF.